This T cell receptor beta chain was captured in a study of beta chain features in type 1 diabetes. This clone was seen a handful of times. Sequenced material consisted of expressed TCRB transcripts (all of the isolated RNA was reverse transcribed). Sequenced naive, central memory and regulatory T cell samples produced an average of about 3.7 million reads. The table came from immunoSEQ multiplex PCR; TCRdb's copy has only in-frame clones and leaves some out. This sample has roughly 150,000 clones, with 8.5% to 14% found just once. V dropped 6 bases and J dropped 8; count of bases not matched to a gene: 17. CDR1 is MNHEY and CDR2 is SMNVEV in the germline V gene (reference sequence). The CDR3 consists of 16 residues.

The chain is built from TRBV27 and TRBJ1-2; TRBD1 matches at 8 bases. This clonotype was sampled from a man younger than 30 in good health. Sequenced: central memory CD4+ T cells from blood. CDR3 bases: TGTGCCAGCAGACCAAGTATGGTGCGACAGGGGAAAGGCTACACCTTC. It specifies CASRPSMVRQGKGYTF.